This record concerns one TCR beta chain sequence. What it recognizes is unknown. This sample was taken from a study of cytomegalovirus exposure and HLA in healthy donors. General study results and limits: Roughly uniform sequencing depth across donors was assumed, possibly incorrectly. The classifier reportedly diagnosed cytomegalovirus status with high sensitivity and specificity.

The primer mix had 60 Vbeta and 13 Jbeta primers. Method: immunoSEQ multiplex PCR; TCRdb's copy keeps in-frame clones and lacks some. The table includes some 160,000 clones, approximately 85% detected once. The CDR3 loop spans 15 amino acids. Germline V gives CDR1 SQVTM, CDR2 ANQGSEA. With V trimmed by 6 bases and J by 5 bases, 13 bases remained unmatched. This sequence was found in a young man in good health and CMV-seropositive. This sequence joins TRBV29-1 and TRBJ2-3; 8 nucleotides align to TRBD2. Sequences were obtained from PBMCs. As DNA, the CDR3 is TGCAGCGTGGATGGACTAGCAGACGGAGGAGATACGCAGTATTTT. Translation: CSVDGLADGGDTQYF.